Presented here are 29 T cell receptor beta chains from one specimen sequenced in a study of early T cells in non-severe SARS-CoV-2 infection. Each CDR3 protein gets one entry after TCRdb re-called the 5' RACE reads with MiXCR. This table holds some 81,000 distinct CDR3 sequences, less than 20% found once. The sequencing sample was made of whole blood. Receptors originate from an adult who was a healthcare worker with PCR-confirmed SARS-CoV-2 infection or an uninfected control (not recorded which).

The CDR3 loop is CASAGGAGTDTQYF. CDR3 coding DNA: TGTGCCAGTGCCGGGGGGGCCGGAACAGATACGCAGTATTTT. V is TRBV19 and J is TRBJ2-3; 8 bases align to TRBD2. V shed 8 bases and J 3 bases; nucleotides not matched to a gene: 7. Germline V CDR1 and CDR2: LNHDA, SQIVND (reference sequence). This CDR3 region has 14 residues.

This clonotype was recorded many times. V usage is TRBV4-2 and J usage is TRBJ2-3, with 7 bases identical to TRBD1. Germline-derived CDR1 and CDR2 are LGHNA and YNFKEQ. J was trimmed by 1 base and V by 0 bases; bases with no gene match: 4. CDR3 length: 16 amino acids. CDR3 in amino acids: CASSQEGQPRTDTQYF. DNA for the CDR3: TGTGCCAGCAGCCAAGAGGGACAGCCGCGCACAGATACGCAGTATTTT.

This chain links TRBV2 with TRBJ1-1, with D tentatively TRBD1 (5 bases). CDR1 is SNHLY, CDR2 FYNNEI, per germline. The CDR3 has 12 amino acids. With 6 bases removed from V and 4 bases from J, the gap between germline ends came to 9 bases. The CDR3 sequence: CASSQGPTEAFF. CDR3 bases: TGTGCCAGCAGCCAGGGTCCCACTGAAGCTTTCTTT.

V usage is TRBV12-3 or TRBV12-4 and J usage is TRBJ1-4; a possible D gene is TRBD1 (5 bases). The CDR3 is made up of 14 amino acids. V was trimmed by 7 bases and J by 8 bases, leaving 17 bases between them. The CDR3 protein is CASKPQVIGEKLFF. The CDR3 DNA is TGTGCCAGCAAGCCACAGGTCATTGGGGAAAAACTGTTTTTT.

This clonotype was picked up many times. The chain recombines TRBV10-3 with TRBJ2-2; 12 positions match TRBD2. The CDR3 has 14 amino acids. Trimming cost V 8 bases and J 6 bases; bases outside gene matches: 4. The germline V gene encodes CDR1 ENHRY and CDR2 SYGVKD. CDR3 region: CAIGLAGSPGELFF. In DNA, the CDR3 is TGTGCCATCGGACTAGCGGGGTCTCCCGGGGAGCTGTTTTTT.

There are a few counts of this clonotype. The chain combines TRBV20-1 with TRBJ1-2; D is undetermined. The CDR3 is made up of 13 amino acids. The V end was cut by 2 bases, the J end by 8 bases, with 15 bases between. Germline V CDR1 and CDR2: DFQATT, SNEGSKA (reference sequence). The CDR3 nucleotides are TGCAGTGCTAGACCCACACTAATCTTGGGCTACACCTTC. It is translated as CSARPTLILGYTF.

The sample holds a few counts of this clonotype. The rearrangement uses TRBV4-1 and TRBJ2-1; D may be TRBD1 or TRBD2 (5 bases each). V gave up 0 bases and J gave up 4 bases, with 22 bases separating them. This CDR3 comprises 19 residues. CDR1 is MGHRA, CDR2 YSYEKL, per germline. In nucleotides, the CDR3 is TGCGCCAGCAGCCAAGAACCCAGGGAAAGTAGCAGCGGTTACAATGAGCAGTTCTTC. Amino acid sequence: CASSQEPRESSSGYNEQFF.

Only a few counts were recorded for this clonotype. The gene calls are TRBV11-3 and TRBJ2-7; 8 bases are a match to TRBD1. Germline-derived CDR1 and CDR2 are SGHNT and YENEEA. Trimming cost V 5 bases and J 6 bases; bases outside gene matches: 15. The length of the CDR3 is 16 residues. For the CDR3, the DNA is TGTGCCAGCAGCACACCCCGGACAGGGATTCTCGGCGAGCAGTACTTC. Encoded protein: CASSTPRTGILGEQYF.

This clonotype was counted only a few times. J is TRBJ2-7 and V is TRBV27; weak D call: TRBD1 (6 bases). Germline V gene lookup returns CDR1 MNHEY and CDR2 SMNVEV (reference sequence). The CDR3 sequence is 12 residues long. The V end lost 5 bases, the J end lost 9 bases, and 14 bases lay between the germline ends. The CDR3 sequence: CASSVRGERQYF. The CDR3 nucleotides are TGTGCCAGCAGTGTCAGGGGCGAAAGGCAGTACTTC.

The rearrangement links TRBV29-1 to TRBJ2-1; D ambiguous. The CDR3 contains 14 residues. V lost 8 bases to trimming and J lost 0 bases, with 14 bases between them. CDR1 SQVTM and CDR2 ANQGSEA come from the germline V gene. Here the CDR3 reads CSIVLQSSYNEQFF. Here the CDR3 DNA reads TGCAGCATCGTACTTCAAAGCTCCTACAATGAGCAGTTCTTC.

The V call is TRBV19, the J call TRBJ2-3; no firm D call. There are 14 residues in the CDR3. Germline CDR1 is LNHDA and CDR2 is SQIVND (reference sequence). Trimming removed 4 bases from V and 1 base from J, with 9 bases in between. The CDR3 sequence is CASSRGGGTDTQYF. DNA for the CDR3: TGTGCCAGTAGTAGGGGTGGAGGCACAGATACGCAGTATTTT.

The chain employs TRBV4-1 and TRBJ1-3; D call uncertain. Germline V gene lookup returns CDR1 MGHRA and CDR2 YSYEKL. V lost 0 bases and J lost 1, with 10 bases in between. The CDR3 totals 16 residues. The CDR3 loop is CASSQEATVSGNTIYF. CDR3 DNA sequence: TGCGCCAGCAGCCAAGAAGCGACGGTGTCTGGAAACACCATATATTTT.

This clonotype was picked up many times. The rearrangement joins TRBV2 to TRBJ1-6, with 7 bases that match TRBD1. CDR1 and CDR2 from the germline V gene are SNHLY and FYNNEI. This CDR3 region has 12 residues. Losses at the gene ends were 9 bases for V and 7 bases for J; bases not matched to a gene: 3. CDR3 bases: TGTGCCAGAGGGACAGAGAATTCACCCCTCCACTTT. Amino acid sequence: CARGTENSPLHF. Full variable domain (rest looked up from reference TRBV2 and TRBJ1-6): EPEVTQTPSHQVTQMGQEVILRCVPISNHLYFYWYRQILGQKVEFLVSFYNNEISEKSEIFDDQFSVERPDGSNFTLKIRSTKLEDSAMYFCARGTENSPLHFGNGTRLTVT.

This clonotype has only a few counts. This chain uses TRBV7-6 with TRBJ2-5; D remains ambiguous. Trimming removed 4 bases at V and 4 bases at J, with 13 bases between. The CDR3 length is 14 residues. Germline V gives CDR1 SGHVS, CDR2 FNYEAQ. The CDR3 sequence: CASSSQVGVETQYF. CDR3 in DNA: TGTGCCAGCAGCTCTCAGGTGGGCGTAGAGACCCAGTACTTC.

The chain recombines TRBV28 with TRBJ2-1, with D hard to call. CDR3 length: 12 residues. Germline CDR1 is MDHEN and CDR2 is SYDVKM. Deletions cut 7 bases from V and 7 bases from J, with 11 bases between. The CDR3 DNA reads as TGTGCCAGCAAAGGAACGGGTAATGAGCAGTTCTTC. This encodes CASKGTGNEQFF. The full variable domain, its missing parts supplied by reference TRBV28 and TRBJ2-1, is DVKVTQSSRYLVKRTGEKVFLECVQDMDHENMFWYRQDPGLGLRLIYFSYDVKMKEKGDIPEGYSVSREKKERFSLILESASTNQTSMYLCASKGTGNEQFFGPGTRLTVL.

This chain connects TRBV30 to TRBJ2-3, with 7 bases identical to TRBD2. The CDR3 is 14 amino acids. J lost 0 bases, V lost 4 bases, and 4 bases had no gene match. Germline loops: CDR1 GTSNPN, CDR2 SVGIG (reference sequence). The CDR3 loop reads CAWMTSRSTDTQYF. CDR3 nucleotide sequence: TGTGCCTGGATGACTAGCAGAAGCACAGATACGCAGTATTTT. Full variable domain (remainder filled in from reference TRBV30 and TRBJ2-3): SQTIHQWPATLVQPVGSPLSLECTVEGTSNPNLYWYRQAAGRGLQLLFYSVGIGQISSEVPQNLSASRPQDRQFILSSKKLLLSDSGFYLCAWMTSRSTDTQYFGPGTRLTVL.

CDR3 sequence reads: CASSLSVETQYF. The CDR3 DNA sequence: TGTGCCAGCAGTTTATCGGTTGAGACCCAGTACTTC. This chain uses TRBV12-3 or TRBV12-4 with TRBJ2-5; D unclear. V was shortened by 2 bases and J by 5 bases, with 6 bases between the two germline ends. The CDR3 totals 12 residues.

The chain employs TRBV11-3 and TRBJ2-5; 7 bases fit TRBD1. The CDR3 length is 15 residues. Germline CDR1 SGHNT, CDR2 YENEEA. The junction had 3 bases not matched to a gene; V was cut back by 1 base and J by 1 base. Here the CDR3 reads CASSLAGTVQETQYF. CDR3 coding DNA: TGTGCCAGCAGCTTAGCTGGGACAGTCCAAGAGACCCAGTACTTC.

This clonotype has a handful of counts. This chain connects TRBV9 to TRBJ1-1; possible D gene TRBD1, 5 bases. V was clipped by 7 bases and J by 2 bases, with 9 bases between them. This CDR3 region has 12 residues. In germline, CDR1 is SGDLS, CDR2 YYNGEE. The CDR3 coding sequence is TGTGCCAGCGGCGGGGGTAACACTGAAGCTTTCTTT. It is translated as CASGGGNTEAFF.

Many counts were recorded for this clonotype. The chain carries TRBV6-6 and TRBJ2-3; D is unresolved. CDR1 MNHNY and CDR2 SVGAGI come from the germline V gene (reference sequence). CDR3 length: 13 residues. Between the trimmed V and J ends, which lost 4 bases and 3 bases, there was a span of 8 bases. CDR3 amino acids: CASSSAGTDTQYF. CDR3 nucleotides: TGTGCCAGCAGTTCTGCTGGGACAGATACGCAGTATTTT.

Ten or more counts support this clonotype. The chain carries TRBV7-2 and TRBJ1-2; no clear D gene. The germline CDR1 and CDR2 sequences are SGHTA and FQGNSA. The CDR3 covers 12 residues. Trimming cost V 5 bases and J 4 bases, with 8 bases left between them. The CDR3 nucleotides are TGTGCCAGCAGCGCCAGAATCTATGGCTACACCTTC. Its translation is CASSARIYGYTF.

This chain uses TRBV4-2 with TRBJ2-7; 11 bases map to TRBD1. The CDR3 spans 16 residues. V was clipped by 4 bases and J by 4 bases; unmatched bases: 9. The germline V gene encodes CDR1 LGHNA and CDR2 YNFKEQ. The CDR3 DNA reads TGTGCCAGCAGCCCCCGGACAGGGGGCGAACCATACGAGCAGTACTTC. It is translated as CASSPRTGGEPYEQYF.

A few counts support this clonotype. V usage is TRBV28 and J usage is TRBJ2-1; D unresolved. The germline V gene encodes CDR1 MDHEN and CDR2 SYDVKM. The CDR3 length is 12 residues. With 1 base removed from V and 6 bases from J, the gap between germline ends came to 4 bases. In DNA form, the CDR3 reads TGTGCCAGCAGTTTATTGTCCAATGAGCAGTTCTTC. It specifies CASSLLSNEQFF.

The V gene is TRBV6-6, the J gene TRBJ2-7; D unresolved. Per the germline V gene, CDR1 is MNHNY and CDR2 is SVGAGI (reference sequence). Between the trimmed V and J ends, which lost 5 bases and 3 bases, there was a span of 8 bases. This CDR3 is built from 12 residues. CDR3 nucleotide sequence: TGTGCCAGCAGTCCCTCTTACTACGAGCAGTACTTC. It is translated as CASSPSYYEQYF.

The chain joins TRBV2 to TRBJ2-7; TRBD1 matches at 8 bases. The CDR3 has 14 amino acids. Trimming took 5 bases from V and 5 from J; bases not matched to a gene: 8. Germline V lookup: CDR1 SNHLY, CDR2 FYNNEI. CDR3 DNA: TGTGCCAGCAGTACCGGACAGGGAATACACGAGCAGTACTTC. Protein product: CASSTGQGIHEQYF.

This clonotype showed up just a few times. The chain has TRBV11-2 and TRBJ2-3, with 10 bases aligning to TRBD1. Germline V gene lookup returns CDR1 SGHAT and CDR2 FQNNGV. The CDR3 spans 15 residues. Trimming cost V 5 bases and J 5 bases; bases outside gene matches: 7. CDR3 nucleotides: TGTGCCAGCAGCATGACAGGGGGCAGGAAAGATACGCAGTATTTT. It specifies CASSMTGGRKDTQYF.

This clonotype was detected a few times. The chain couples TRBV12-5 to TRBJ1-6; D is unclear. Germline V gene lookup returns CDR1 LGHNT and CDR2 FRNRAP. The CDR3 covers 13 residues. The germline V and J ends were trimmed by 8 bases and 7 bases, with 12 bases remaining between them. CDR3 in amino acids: CASQESLNSPLHF. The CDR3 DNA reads TGTGCTAGTCAGGAATCCCTAAATTCACCCCTCCACTTT.

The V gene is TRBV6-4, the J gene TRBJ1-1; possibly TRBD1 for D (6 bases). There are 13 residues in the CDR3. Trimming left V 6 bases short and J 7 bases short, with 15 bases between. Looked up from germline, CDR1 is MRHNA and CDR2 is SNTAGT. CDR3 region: CASSRIQGDEAFF. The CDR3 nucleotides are TGTGCCAGCAGCCGGATACAGGGAGATGAAGCTTTCTTT.

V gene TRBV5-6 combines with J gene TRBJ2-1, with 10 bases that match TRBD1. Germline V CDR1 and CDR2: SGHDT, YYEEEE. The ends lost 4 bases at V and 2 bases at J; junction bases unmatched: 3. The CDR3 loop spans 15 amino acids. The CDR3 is CASSAGTGAYNEQFF. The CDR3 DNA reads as TGTGCCAGCAGCGCCGGGACAGGGGCCTACAATGAGCAGTTCTTC.